This TCR beta chain was captured by sequencing in a study of neoadjuvant anti-PD-1 for oral cavity cancer. Study summary: Patients mostly received three to four biweekly nivolumab doses at 3 mg/kg before surgery.

Most PBMC samples had roughly 0.45 ug input DNA in six replicates. TCRdb's copy holds only in-frame clones and misses some; the assay was immunoSEQ multiplex PCR. The sample has 55,000 to 75,000 clones; roughly nine tenths are singletons. With respect to this clone: Its antigen is not identified.

Germline values: CDR1 MNHEY, CDR2 SVGAGI. Trimming cost V 0 bases and J 0 bases; bases outside gene matches: 4. The CDR3 covers 16 residues. Study-wide results and caveats: Non-responders to neoadjuvant nivolumab had significantly more clonal PBMC T cells than responders.

Time point defined: after neoadjuvant nivolumab, at surgical resection. Sample: PBMCs, taken after nivolumab (anti-PD-1) treatment. This clonotype was obtained from a person between 40 and 85 years old with oral cavity squamous cell carcinoma. V is TRBV6-5 and J is TRBJ2-7; 8 bases are shared with TRBD2. The CDR3, as DNA: TGTGCCAGCAGTTACTCGGCGGGAGGTCTCTCCTACGAGCAGTACTTC. Encoded protein: CASSYSAGGLSYEQYF.